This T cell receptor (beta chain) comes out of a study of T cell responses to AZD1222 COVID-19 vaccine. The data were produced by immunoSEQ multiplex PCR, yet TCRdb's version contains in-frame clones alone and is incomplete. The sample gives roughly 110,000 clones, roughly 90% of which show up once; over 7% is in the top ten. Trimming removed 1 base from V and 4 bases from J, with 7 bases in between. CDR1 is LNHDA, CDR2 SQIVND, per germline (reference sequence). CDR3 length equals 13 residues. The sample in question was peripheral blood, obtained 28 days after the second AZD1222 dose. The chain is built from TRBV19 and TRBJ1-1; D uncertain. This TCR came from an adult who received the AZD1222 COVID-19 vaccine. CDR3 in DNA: TGTGCCAGTAGTATAGTTACGGGCACTGAAGCTTTCTTT. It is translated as CASSIVTGTEAFF.